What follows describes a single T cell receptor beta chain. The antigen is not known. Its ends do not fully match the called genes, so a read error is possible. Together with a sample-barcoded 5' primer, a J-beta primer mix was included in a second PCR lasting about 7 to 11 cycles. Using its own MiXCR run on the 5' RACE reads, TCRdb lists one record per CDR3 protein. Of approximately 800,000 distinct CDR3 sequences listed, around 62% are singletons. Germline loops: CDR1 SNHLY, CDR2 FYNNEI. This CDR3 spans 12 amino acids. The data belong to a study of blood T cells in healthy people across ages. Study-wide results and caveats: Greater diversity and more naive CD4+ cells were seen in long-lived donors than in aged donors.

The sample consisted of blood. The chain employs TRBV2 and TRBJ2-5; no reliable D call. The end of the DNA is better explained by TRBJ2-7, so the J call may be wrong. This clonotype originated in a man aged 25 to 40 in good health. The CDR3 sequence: CACSVRVHEQYF. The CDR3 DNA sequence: TGTGCCTGCAGTGTAAGGGTGCACGAGCAGTACTTC.